The 10 T cell receptor beta chains in this list originate from one sample, sequenced in a study of blood T cells in healthy people across ages. A sample-barcoded 5' primer and a J-beta primer mix were used in a second PCR of roughly 7 to 12 cycles. TCRdb passed the 5' RACE reads through MiXCR, listing each CDR3 protein once. Here the sample spans some 1.5 million distinct CDR3 sequences, 28% being singletons. The sequencing input was blood. These receptors were obtained from a woman younger than 45 in good health.

This clonotype showed up just a few times. This chain joins TRBV10-3 and TRBJ2-3, with unresolved D. Germline-derived CDR1 and CDR2 are ENHRY and SYGVKD. Trimming cost V 8 bases and J 1 base, with 7 bases left between them. The CDR3 has 12 amino acids. CDR3 in DNA: TGTGCCATCGCTGCGGGCACAGATACGCAGTATTTT. It specifies CAIAAGTDTQYF.

This clonotype has a handful of counts. The chain is built from TRBV4-1 and TRBJ2-5; no clear D gene. With 1 base removed from V and 4 bases from J, the gap between germline ends came to 16 bases. CDR1 is MGHRA and CDR2 is YSYEKL in the germline V gene. The CDR3 contains 16 residues. The chain's CDR3 is CASSQGTGPSGETQYF. CDR3 bases: TGCGCCAGCAGCCAAGGGACCGGGCCATCGGGAGAGACCCAGTACTTC.

This clonotype was detected a few times. The CDR3: CASSGDGDYNEQFF. The CDR3 nucleotides read TGTGCCAGCAGCGGGGACGGTGATTACAATGAGCAGTTCTTC. V is TRBV9 and J is TRBJ2-1; possibly TRBD1 or TRBD2 for D (5 bases each). Trimming stripped 3 bases from V and 4 bases from J, with 11 bases between. CDR1 and CDR2 from the germline V gene are SGDLS and YYNGEE. This CDR3 is built from 14 residues. Filled out from reference TRBV9 and TRBJ2-1, the complete variable domain reads DSGVTQTPKHLITATGQRVTLRCSPRSGDLSVYWYQQSLDQGLQFLIQYYNGEERAKGNILERFSAQQFPDLHSELNLSSLELGDSALYFCASSGDGDYNEQFFGPGTRLTVL.

This clonotype was seen only a few times. The CDR3 DNA sequence: TGTGCCAGCAGCCCCGGGACTTACCCCCCAGAGACCCAGTACTTC. Its protein product is CASSPGTYPPETQYF. The V and J genes are TRBV7-2 and TRBJ2-5, with a possible D match to TRBD2 (6 bases). CDR1 and CDR2 from the germline V gene are SGHTA and FQGNSA. V gave up 5 bases and J gave up 4 bases, with 17 bases separating them. The CDR3 runs to 15 residues.

In its sample, this clonotype was seen a few times. The chain couples TRBV5-5 to TRBJ1-6; D gene uncertain. Germline CDR1 and CDR2: SGHKS and YYEKEE (reference sequence). The CDR3 sequence is 14 residues long. Trimming took 4 bases from V and 8 from J, leaving 13 bases between them. The CDR3 reads CASSPGSEDSPLHF. For the CDR3, the DNA is TGTGCCAGCAGCCCGGGTAGTGAGGATTCACCCCTCCACTTT.

This clonotype was counted a few times. The chain recombines TRBV29-1 with TRBJ1-2, with unresolved D. This CDR3 spans 12 amino acids. V was shortened by 0 bases and J by 8 bases, with 10 bases between the two germline ends. In germline, CDR1 is SQVTM, CDR2 ANQGSEA. The CDR3 loop reads CSVEDRPGGYTF. The CDR3 DNA is TGCAGCGTTGAAGATCGGCCGGGAGGCTACACCTTC.

A few counts support this clonotype. The gene calls are TRBV30 and TRBJ1-2; 9 nucleotides align to TRBD1. The CDR3 spans 14 residues. The germline CDR1 and CDR2 sequences are GTSNPN and SVGIG (reference sequence). Trimming at V came to 0 bases and at J to 5 bases, leaving 4 bases not matched to a gene. The CDR3 DNA sequence: TGTGCCTGGAGTGTACGGGACAGGGAGTATGGCTACACCTTC. Protein sequence: CAWSVRDREYGYTF.

Points on this clonotype: Germline is not matched at one junction end, which may reflect a read error. The V call is TRBV12-3 or TRBV12-4, the J call TRBJ2-3; the D gene is possibly TRBD1 (6 bases). The CDR3 contains 16 residues. CDR3 in DNA: TGTGCCAGCCGCCCACAGGGCATCGTCAGCACAGATGCGCAGTATTTT. It encodes CASRPQGIVSTDAQYF.

J is TRBJ1-2 and V is TRBV20-1, with 9 bases aligning to TRBD1. This CDR3 has 16 amino acids. V lost 5 bases to trimming and J lost 4 bases; unmatched junction nucleotides: 14. Looked up from germline, CDR1 is DFQATT and CDR2 is SNEGSKA (reference sequence). In DNA, the CDR3 is TGCAGTGCTCGCCTTACCGGGACAGGGATCAGCTATGGCTACACCTTC. It specifies CSARLTGTGISYGYTF.

This clonotype was seen more than once but under ten times. V usage is TRBV11-2 and J usage is TRBJ2-7; D is uncertain. Looked up from germline, CDR1 is SGHAT and CDR2 is FQNNGV. Trimming left V 3 bases short and J 4 bases short, with 16 bases between. CDR3 length equals 15 residues. The chain's CDR3 is CASSLVLSVAYEQYF. As DNA, the CDR3 is TGTGCCAGCAGCTTGGTGTTAAGCGTGGCATACGAGCAGTACTTC.